The clone carrying this TCR beta chain was seen a single time. The germline V gene has CDR1 SNHLY and CDR2 FYNNEI. The CDR3 covers 11 residues. The J segment lost 15 bases and the V segment lost 7 bases, leaving 6 bases of the junction unmatched. This specimen belongs to a study of blood T cell repertoires in COVID-19. Background on the study: Whether acute or convalescent, the COVID-19 samples came from the United States, Italy and Spain.

Data came from immunoSEQ multiplex PCR; TCRdb stores just in-frame clones and leaves some out. This table holds some 33,000 clones, about 79% found once. Sequencing input: peripheral blood. The chain recombines TRBV2 with TRBJ2-1; 10 bases are shared with TRBD1. This sequence originates from a human donor in a cohort sampled during active COVID-19. CDR3 residues: CASTLGTGAFF. CDR3 DNA sequence: TGTGCCAGCACCCTAGGGACAGGGGCGTTCTTC.